The entry below describes one T cell receptor beta chain. Original analysis: Counts of nucleated cells, estimated from reference gene primer amplification, were obtained. Assay: immunoSEQ multiplex PCR; the TCRdb copy retains only in-frame clones and omits some. V and J calls and clone size come straight from that table; D and trimming were deduced from the DNA. The repertoire consists of fewer than 40,000 clones, with 80% occurring once and the leading ten covering approximately 31%. This entry is derived from a study of blood T cell repertoires in COVID-19. Study as a whole: The study drew acute and convalescent COVID-19 samples from the United States, Italy and Spain. Nucleic acid was either cDNA or gDNA, and it came from T cells, B-cell-depleted T cells, or PBMCs.

CDR3 length: 14 amino acids. CDR1 and CDR2 (germline): MNHEY, SVGAGI. V lost 4 bases, J lost 2 bases, and 3 bases stayed unmatched. The sample taken for sequencing was peripheral blood. The receptor comes from a man older than 75 with acute or convalescent COVID-19. V gene TRBV6-5 combines with J gene TRBJ1-2, with 8 bases identical to TRBD1. CDR3 region: CASSFRGHNYGYTF. The CDR3 DNA sequence: TGTGCCAGCAGTTTCAGGGGGCACAACTATGGCTACACCTTC.